The entry below describes one T cell receptor beta chain. Its cognate antigen is unknown. The source of the sample is a study of shared clonotypes between healthy human individuals. Libraries were prepared by immunoSEQ multiplex PCR; TCRdb keeps only in-frame clonotypes and omits some of them. The sample records about 1,500,000 clones, more than 95% being singletons. The CDR3 is 15 amino acids. Germline assignment: CDR1 SGDLS and CDR2 YYNGEE. The V gene lost 0 bases and the J gene lost 2 bases, with 11 bases spanning the gap. Overall study results and limits: It was the few donors that limited the genetic and exposure-history diversity represented.

The V call is TRBV9, the J call TRBJ2-5; tentative D call: TRBD1 (5 bases). The sample was naive CD4+ T cells sorted from blood. Subset: CD45RA+ positively selected. The TCR originated in a man aged 25-40 years in good health. CDR3 DNA sequence: TGTGCCAGCAGCGTAGGAAACAGGCTACAAGAGACCCAGTACTTC. Amino acid sequence: CASSVGNRLQETQYF. Based on the CDR3 plus reference TRBV9 and TRBJ2-5, the full variable domain is DSGVTQTPKHLITATGQRVTLRCSPRSGDLSVYWYQQSLDQGLQFLIQYYNGEERAKGNILERFSAQQFPDLHSELNLSSLELGDSALYFCASSVGNRLQETQYFGPGTRLLVL.